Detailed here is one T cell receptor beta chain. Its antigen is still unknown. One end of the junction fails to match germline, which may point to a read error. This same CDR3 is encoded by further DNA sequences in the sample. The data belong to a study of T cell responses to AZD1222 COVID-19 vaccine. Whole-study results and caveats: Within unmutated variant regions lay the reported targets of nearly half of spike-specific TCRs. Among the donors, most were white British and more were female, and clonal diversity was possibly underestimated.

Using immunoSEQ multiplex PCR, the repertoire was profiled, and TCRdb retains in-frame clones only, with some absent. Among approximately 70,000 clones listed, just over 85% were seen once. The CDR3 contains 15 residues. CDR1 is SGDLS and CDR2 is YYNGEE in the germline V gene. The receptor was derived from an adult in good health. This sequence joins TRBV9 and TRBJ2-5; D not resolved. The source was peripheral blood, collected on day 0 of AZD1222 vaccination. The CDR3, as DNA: TGTGCTAGCAGCGTAGGTCACAGTCGGCAAGAGACCCAGTACTTC. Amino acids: CASSVGHSRQETQYF.